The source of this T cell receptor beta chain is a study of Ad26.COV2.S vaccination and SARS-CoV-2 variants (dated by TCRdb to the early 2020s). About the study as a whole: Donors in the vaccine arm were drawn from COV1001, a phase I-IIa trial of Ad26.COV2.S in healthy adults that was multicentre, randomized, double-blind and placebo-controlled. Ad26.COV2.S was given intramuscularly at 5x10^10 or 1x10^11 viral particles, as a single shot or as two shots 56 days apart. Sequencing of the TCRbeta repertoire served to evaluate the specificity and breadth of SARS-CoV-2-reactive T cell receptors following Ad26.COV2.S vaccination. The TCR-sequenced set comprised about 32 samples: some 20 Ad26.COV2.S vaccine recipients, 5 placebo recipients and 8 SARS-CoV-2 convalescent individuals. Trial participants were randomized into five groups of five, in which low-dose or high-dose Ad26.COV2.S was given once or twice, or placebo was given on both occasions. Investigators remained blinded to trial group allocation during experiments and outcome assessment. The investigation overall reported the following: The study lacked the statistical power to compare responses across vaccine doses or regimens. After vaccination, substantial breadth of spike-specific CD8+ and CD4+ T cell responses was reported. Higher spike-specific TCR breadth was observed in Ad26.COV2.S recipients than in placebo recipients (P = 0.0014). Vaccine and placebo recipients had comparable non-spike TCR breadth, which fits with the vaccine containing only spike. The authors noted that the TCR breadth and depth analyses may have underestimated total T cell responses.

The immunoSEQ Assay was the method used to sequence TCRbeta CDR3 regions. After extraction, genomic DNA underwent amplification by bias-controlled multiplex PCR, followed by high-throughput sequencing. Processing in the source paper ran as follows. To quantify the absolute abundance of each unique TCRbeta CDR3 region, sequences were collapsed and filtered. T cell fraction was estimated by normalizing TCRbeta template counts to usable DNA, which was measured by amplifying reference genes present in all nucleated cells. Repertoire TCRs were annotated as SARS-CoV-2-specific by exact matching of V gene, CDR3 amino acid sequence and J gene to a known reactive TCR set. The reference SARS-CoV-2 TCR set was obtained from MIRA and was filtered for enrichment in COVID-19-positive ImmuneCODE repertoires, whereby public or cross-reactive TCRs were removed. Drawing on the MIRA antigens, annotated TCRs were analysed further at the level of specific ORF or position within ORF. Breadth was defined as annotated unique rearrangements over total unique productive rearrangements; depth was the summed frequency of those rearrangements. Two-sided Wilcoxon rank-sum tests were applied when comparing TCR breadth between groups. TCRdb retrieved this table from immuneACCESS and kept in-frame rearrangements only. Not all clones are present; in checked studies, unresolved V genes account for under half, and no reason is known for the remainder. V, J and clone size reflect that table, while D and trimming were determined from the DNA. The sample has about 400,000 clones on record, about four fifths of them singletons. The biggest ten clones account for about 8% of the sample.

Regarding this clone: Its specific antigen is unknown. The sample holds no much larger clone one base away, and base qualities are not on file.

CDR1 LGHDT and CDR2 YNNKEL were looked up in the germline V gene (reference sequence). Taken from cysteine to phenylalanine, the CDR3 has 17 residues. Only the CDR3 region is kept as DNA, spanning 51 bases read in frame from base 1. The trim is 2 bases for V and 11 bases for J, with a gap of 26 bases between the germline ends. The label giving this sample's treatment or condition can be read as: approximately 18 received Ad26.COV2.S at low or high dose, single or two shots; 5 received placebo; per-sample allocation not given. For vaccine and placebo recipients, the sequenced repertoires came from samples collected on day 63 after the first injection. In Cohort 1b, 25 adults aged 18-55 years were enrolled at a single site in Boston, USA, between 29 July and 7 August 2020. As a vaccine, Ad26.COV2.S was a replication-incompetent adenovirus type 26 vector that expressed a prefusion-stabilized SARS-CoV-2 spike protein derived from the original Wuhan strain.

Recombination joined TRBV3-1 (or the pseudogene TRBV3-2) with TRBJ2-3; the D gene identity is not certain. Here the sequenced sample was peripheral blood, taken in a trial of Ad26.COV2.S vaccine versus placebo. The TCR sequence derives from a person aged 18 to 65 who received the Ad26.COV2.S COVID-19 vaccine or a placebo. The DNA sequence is TGTGCCAGCAGCCAACATCCCGGGCCTACAGTCCACCTCCAGCAGTATTTT. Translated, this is CASSQHPGPTVHLQQYF.